This T cell receptor (beta chain) derives from a study of shared clonotypes between healthy human individuals. The CDR3 has 15 residues. CDR1 is SGHTA and CDR2 is FQGNSA in the germline V gene. Trimming removed 1 base at V and 3 bases at J, with 7 bases between. On this clone: Within the sample, other DNA sequences also encode this same CDR3.

Here immunoSEQ multiplex PCR was the method, and the copy in TCRdb shows in-frame clones only, minus some. The sample holds about 2.4 million clones, approximately 94% seen once. Material for sequencing was naive CD4+ T cells from PBMCs. Specified subset: CD45RA+ positively selected. The chain links TRBV7-2 to TRBJ2-6; possible D gene TRBD2, 6 bases. The receptor was derived from a man younger than 35 in good health. Some clones in this sample may be carry-over from other donors' samples. CDR3 sequence reads: CASSLGGGGANVLTF. DNA for the CDR3: TGTGCCAGCAGCTTAGGGGGAGGTGGGGCCAACGTCCTGACTTTC.